Sample share makes the clone carrying this T cell receptor (beta chain) medium-sized. The data belong to a study of blood T cell repertoires in COVID-19. The authors' processing: Amplification with reference gene primers provided the estimates of nucleated cell counts. Libraries were prepared by immunoSEQ multiplex PCR; TCRdb keeps only in-frame clonotypes and omits some of them. D and trimming were read from the DNA, whereas the V and J calls and clone size are those reported in that table. Here the sample spans some 200,000 clones, under 90% being singletons. Per germline, CDR1 SGHTA and CDR2 FQGNSA. The CDR3 has 15 amino acids. The junction had 7 bases not matched to a gene; V was cut back by 5 bases and J by 3 bases.

The genes are TRBV7-2 and TRBJ1-3; 7 bases are shared with TRBD1. The sequencing input was PBMCs or T cells enriched from blood (not recorded which). The sequence came from a woman in her fifties or sixties with acute COVID-19. The CDR3 sequence is CASSPPQGFGNTIYF. CDR3 nucleotides: TGTGCCAGCAGCCCACCACAGGGGTTTGGAAACACCATATATTTT.